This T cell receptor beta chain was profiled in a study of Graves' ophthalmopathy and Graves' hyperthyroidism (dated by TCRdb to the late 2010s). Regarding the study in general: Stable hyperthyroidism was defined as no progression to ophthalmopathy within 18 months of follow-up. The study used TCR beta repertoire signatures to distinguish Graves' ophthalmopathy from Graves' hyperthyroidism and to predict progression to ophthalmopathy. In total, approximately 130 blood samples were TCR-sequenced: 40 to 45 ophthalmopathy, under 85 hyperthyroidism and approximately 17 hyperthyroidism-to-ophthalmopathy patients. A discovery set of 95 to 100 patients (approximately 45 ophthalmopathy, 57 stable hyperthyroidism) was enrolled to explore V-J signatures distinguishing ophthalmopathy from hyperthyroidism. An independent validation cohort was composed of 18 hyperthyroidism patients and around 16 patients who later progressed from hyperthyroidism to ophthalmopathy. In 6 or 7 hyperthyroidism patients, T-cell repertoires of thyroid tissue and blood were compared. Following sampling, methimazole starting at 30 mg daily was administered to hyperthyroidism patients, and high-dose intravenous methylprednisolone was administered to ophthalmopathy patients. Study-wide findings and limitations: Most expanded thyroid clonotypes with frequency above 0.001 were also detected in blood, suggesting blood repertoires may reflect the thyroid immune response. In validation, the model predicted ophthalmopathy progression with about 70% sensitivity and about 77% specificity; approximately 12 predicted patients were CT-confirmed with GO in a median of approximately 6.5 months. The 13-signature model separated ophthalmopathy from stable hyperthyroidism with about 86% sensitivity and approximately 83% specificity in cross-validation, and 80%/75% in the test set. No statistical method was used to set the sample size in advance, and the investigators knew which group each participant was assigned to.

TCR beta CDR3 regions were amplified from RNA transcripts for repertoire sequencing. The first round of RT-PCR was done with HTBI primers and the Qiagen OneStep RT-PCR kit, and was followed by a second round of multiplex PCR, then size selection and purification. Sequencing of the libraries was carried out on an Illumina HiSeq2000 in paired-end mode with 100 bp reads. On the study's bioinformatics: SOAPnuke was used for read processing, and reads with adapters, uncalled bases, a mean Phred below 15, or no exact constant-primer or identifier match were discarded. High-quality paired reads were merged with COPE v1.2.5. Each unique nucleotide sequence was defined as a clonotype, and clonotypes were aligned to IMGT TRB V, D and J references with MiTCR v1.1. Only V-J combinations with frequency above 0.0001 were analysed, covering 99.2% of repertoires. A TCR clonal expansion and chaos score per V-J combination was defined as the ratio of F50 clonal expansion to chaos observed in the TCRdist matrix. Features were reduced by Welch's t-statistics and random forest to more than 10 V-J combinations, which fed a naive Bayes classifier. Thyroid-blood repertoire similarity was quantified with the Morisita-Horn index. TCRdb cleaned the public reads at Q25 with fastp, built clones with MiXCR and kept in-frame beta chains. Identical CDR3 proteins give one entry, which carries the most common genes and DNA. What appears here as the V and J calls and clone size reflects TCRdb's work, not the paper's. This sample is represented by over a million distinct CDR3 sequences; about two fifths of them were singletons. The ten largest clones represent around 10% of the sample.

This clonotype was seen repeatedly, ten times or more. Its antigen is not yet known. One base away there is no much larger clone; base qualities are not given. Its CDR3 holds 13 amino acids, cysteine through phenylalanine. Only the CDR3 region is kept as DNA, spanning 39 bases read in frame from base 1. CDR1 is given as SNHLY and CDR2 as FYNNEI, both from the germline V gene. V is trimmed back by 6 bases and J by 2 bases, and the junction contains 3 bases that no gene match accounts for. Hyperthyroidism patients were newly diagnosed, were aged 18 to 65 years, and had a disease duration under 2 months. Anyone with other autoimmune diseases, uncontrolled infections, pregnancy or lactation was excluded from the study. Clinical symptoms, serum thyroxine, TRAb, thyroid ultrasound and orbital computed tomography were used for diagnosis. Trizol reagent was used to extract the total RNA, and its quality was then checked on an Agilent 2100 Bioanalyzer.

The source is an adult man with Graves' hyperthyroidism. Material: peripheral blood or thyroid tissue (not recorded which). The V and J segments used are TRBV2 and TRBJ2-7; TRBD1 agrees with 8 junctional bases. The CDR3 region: CASSGQGPYEQYF. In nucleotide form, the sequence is TGTGCCAGCAGCGGACAGGGCCCCTACGAGCAGTACTTC.